The clone carrying this T cell receptor (beta chain) was observed many times. Its antigen is still unknown. The CDR3 runs to 11 residues. Trimming shortened V by 6 bases and J by 2 bases, and 8 bases separated the two germline ends. The V gene's germline CDR1 is SQVTM and CDR2 ANQGSEA. It was with a sample-barcoded 5' primer and a J-beta primer mix that a second PCR of roughly 7 to 12 cycles was run. TCRdb itself ran the 5' RACE reads through MiXCR, one entry per CDR3 protein. Here the sample spans around 670,000 distinct CDR3 sequences, roughly 30% being singletons. This entry is derived from a study of blood T cells in healthy people across ages. Overall study findings and caveats: A conclusive naive versus antigen-experienced comparison was prevented by the unsorted PBMCs.

The gene calls are TRBV29-1 and TRBJ2-7; D is unclear. The sequencing input was blood. The origin of this receptor is a woman older than 75 in good health. The CDR3 spells CSVLTTYEQYF. For the CDR3, the DNA is TGCAGCGTCCTAACAACCTACGAGCAGTACTTC.